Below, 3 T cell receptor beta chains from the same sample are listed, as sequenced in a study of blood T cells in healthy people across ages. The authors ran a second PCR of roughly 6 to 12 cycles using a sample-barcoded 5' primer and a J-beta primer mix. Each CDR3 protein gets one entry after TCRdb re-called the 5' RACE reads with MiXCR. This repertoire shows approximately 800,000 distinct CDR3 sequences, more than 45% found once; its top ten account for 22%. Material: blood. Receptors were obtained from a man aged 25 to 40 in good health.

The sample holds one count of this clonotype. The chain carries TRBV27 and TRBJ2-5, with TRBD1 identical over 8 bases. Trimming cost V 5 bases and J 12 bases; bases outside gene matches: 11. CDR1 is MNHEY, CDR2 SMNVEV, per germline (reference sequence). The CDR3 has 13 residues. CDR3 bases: TGTGCCAGCAGTGCAGGACAGGGTTTAGCCGAGTACTTC. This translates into CASSAGQGLAEYF.

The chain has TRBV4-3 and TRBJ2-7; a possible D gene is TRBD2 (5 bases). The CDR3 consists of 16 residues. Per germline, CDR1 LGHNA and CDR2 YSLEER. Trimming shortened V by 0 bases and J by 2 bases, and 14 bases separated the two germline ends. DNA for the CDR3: TGCGCCAGCAGCCAAGATCGAAGCGGCCCGGCCTACGAGCAGTACTTC. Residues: CASSQDRSGPAYEQYF.

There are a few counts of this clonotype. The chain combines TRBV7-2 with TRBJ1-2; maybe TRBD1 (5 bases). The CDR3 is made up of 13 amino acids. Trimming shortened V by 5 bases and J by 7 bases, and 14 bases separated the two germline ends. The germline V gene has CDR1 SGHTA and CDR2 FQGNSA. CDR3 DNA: TGTGCCAGCAGCGGTCAGGGTACCCCTGGCTACACCTTC. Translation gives CASSGQGTPGYTF. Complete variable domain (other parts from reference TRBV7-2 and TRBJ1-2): GAGVSQSPSNKVTEKGKDVELRCDPISGHTALYWYRQSLGQGLEFLIYFQGNSAPDKSGLPSDRFSAERTGGSVSTLTIQRTQQEDSAVYLCASSGQGTPGYTFGSGTRLTVV.